This TCR beta chain was obtained from a study of PD-L1 blockade in urothelial cancer listed by TCRdb under 2017. With regard to the full study: Every patient began therapy at some point between 2014 and 2015 and was given atezolizumab 1,200 mg intravenously every 3 weeks. Blood samples gave a median of about 150,000 T cells and 88,000 or so unique TCRs, with a median clonality of 0.080. Durable clinical benefit was defined as a progression-free survival longer than 6 months, and TCR features were additionally tested against progression-free survival and overall survival. About 85% of the roughly 29 patients were males with bladder-origin urothelial cancer, and 18 of 29 reported a prior smoking history. Blood samples were analyzed at 3 weeks after treatment start (second dose) and at 6 weeks after treatment start. An ECOG performance status of 0 or 1 was recorded for the patients, and 0 to 3 prior chemotherapy regimens had been received by the patients. Pretreatment tumor samples, along with matched peripheral blood collected serially before and after atezolizumab treatment, underwent TCR sequencing. About 10 patients achieved durable clinical benefit and around 19 did not. In the same patients, whole exome sequencing and RNA sequencing of pretreatment tumors were performed in addition to TCR sequencing. The study was an exploratory multi-omic analysis of somatic, immune and clinical correlates of response to PD-L1 blockade with atezolizumab in urothelial cancer. Pretreatment blood TCR-seq was available for about 30 patients, at least one posttreatment blood collection was obtained for roughly 24 patients, and tumor TCR-seq was available for roughly 24 patients.

The cohort included about 30 patients with locally advanced or metastatic urothelial carcinoma who were treated at Memorial Sloan Kettering on a trial protocol. Peripheral blood mononuclear cells were collected pretreatment and during treatment, at between 1 and 8 total time points per patient. The Qiagen DNeasy Blood extraction kit was used to purify genomic DNA from total PBMCs and tumor samples. PBMCs were collected pretreatment and during treatment, and were isolated and stored as previously described. The germline V gene (reference sequence) specifies MNHNY as CDR1 and SVGAGI as CDR2. The junction carries 10 bases between V and J, which are trimmed by 5 bases and 0 bases respectively. The CDR3 covers 14 residues, taking in both the cysteine and the phenylalanine. The sequence is cut down to CDR3 DNA, 42 bases in frame from base 1. To estimate absolute template abundance from read counts, synthetic TCR analog templates were spiked into each PCR. The immunoSEQ assay was used to amplify TCRbeta CDR3 regions from genomic DNA with bias-controlled V and J gene primers. Sequencing of rearranged TCRbeta segments was done at approximately 20X coverage. The source study handled its data this way. Sequencing errors were corrected by clustering and CDR3s were annotated against IMGT to assign V, D and J genes. Out-of-frame and stop-codon sequences were excluded, and only productive TCRbeta rearrangements were used in downstream analyses. Clonality was computed as one minus Shannon entropy normalized by the log of the number of unique productive sequences. Fisher's exact test with Benjamini-Hochberg correction, using a cutoff of adjusted p below 0.01, was how clones that differed between time points or between blood and tumor were identified. TCRdb stores this immuneACCESS table with in-frame sequences only. Part of the clones is absent; in the studies checked, under half of the shortfall reflects unresolved V genes, and no reason is known for the rest. V, J and clone size derive from that table, while D and trimming were established from the DNA sequence. The sample table contains about 26,000 clones; only one count was recorded for 86% of them. The top ten clonotypes cover roughly a third of the sample.

With regard to this clone: What antigen it recognizes has not been identified. No much larger clone is present one base from it, and per-base qualities are unavailable.

On the study overall, not on this receptor specifically: Patients with durable benefit showed greater expansion of tumor-associated TCR clones in peripheral blood 3 weeks after starting treatment (n of about 20, p = 0.022). Because the sample size was small (n of about 29) and many exploratory analyses were performed, the results are intended to be hypothesis-generating. A pretreatment peripheral blood TCR clonality below the median was linked to improved progression-free and overall survival.

This receptor was obtained from a man aged 55-75 years with urothelial cancer. The chain couples TRBV6-6 to TRBJ1-2; TRBD1 is a possible D gene, resting on 6 matching bases. The source was PBMCs, collected around atezolizumab (anti-PD-L1) treatment. The bases read TGTGCCAGCAGTCTGGACAGCCCTAACTATGGCTACACCTTC. This is translated as CASSLDSPNYGYTF.